The rows below give T cell receptor beta chains drawn from one sample of a study of T cell clusters in autoimmune cytopenias. Each CDR3 protein gets one entry in TCRdb, which reprocessed the multiplex PCR reads and gives no DNA. This sample's table reports some 6,900 distinct CDR3 sequences. This same sample was also taken into another study, of T cell repertoires in aging, cancer and after chemotherapy.

The sample taken for sequencing was peripheral blood. Receptors originate from a human donor in good health. The CDR3 runs from the conserved cysteine through the conserved F or W. A clone size is listed for some rows: how often the clone was seen (once, few, many), or a class if it is expanded.

J: TRBJ2-3; V: TRBV5-1; size: .; CDR3: CASRPGLGGFTDTQYF
J: TRBJ1-1; V: TRBV5-4; size: .; CDR3: CASSGRGGEETEAFF
J: TRBJ2-5; V: TRBV7-6; size: medium-sized; CDR3: CASSLIIGGRETQYF
J: TRBJ2-3; V: TRBV11-1; size: .; CDR3: CASSLGLHVPDTQYF
J: TRBJ2-5; V: TRBV6-2/TRBV6-3; size: medium-sized; CDR3: CASSSPPGARGTQYF
J: TRBJ1-4; V: TRBV19; size: .; CDR3: CASSIRDMSEKLFF
J: TRBJ2-5; V: TRBV7-9; size: .; CDR3: CASSASGQETQYF
J: TRBJ2-7; V: TRBV19; size: medium-sized; CDR3: CASSIGGTGMDEQYF
J: TRBJ2-7; V: TRBV6-2/TRBV6-3; size: .; CDR3: CASRPSPRDPSSYEQYF
J: TRBJ1-2; V: TRBV7-9; size: .; CDR3: CASSLAAIPRSLNYGYTF
J: TRBJ2-1; V: TRBV19; size: .; CDR3: CASTGMGLTFGVGGQFF
J: TRBJ1-1; V: TRBV30; size: .; CDR3: CAWSVASHLEAFF
J: TRBJ2-3; V: TRBV6-1; size: .; CDR3: CASSSNRGETDTQYF
J: TRBJ2-6; V: TRBV6-1; size: medium-sized; CDR3: CASSPVSSGANVLTF
J: TRBJ1-4; V: TRBV6-1; size: .; CDR3: CASSINPGHDNEKLFF
J: TRBJ2-1; V: TRBV6-5; size: .; CDR3: CASSYSSKGNEQFF
J: TRBJ2-5; V: TRBV12-3/TRBV12-4; size: medium-sized; CDR3: CASSPGFSGGRWQETQYF
J: TRBJ2-7; V: TRBV21-1; size: .; CDR3: CASSKERDNSYEQYF
J: TRBJ2-5; V: TRBV27; size: .; CDR3: CASSSRSLMAQYF
J: TRBJ1-1; V: TRBV29-1; size: medium-sized; CDR3: CSVGGVNTEAFF
J: TRBJ1-2; V: TRBV19; size: .; CDR3: CASSTKPHGNYGYTF
J: TRBJ2-2; V: TRBV18; size: .; CDR3: CASSSNWGTSNTGELFF
J: TRBJ1-5; V: TRBV24-1; size: .; CDR3: CATSDDRGGSQPQHF
J: TRBJ1-6; V: TRBV12-3/TRBV12-4; size: .; CDR3: CASSLWGVGNSPLHF
J: TRBJ1-1; V: TRBV6-2/TRBV6-3; size: .; CDR3: CASSYGDRDVVNTEAFF
J: TRBJ1-2; V: TRBV19; size: medium-sized; CDR3: CASSIMGGLRYGYTF
J: TRBJ2-1; V: TRBV19; size: .; CDR3: CASSMSSGGRNEQFF
J: TRBJ2-2; V: TRBV5-6; size: .; CDR3: CASSLVAGPGELFF
J: TRBJ1-3; V: TRBV19; size: .; CDR3: CASSIEYFSGNTIYF
J: TRBJ2-2; V: TRBV19; size: medium-sized; CDR3: CASIRDGNTGELFF
J: TRBJ2-2; V: TRBV6-1; size: medium-sized; CDR3: CASRLPGQAGELFF
J: TRBJ1-2; V: TRBV19; size: .; CDR3: CASSIVSNYGYTF
J: TRBJ2-7; V: TRBV19; size: .; CDR3: CASSIRSGGKYEQYF
J: TRBJ2-2; V: TRBV24-1; size: .; CDR3: CATSASTGELFF
J: TRBJ2-3; V: TRBV7-4; size: medium-sized; CDR3: CASSLDAGGGQGARAVGDTQYF
J: TRBJ1-3; V: TRBV5-5; size: .; CDR3: CASSLGPASGNTIYF
J: TRBJ1-6; V: TRBV7-9; size: .; CDR3: CASSHRQGPYNSPLHF
J: TRBJ1-1; V: TRBV6-5; size: medium-sized; CDR3: CASSRSGQEAFF
J: TRBJ2-2; V: TRBV7-6; size: .; CDR3: CASSLNANTGELFF
J: TRBJ1-2; V: TRBV19; size: .; CDR3: CASSYPRYGYTF
J: TRBJ2-1; V: TRBV10-3; size: .; CDR3: CAISIPGLAGGGEQFF
J: TRBJ2-1; V: TRBV30; size: medium-sized; CDR3: CAQGAGRSSYNEQFF
J: TRBJ1-4; V: TRBV19; size: medium-sized; CDR3: CASRGPNRGANEKLFF
J: TRBJ2-7; V: TRBV29-1; size: medium-sized; CDR3: CSVNAGLLNYEQYF
J: TRBJ2-7; V: TRBV19; size: .; CDR3: CASSSPPSYEQYF
J: TRBJ1-2; V: TRBV24-1; size: .; CDR3: CATSDPYRGGYTF
J: TRBJ2-3; V: TRBV19; size: medium-sized; CDR3: CASSIVSGGADTQYF
J: TRBJ2-7; V: TRBV7-2; size: .; CDR3: CASSLGTGTGYEQYF
J: TRBJ2-7; V: TRBV19; size: medium-sized; CDR3: CASSSVDTGGLSEQYF